What follows describes a single TCR beta chain. What it binds is not known. It was autoimmune disease history or systemic immunosuppression that excluded patients. These data originate in a study of OX40 agonist ivuxolimab in advanced cancers. Study-level background: A male proportion of around 86% was recorded, with mean age approximately 56 years and range roughly 23 to 85. General observations from the study: Partial responders at 0.1-3.0 mg/kg showed near-lowest clonal expansion. Certain nonresponding patients likewise had low normalized T-cell clonal expansion.

The CDR3 is made up of 18 amino acids. Trimming pared 3 bases from V and 0 bases from J, leaving 18 bases between. CDR1 is MDHEN, CDR2 SYDVKM, per germline. This table comes from immunoSEQ multiplex PCR, and its TCRdb copy is limited to in-frame clones, with some not included. Counted here are around 72,000 clones, 75% to 90% occurring once; the ten biggest clones make up more than 9.5%. The TCR comes from an adult with an advanced solid tumor such as melanoma, head and neck, liver or kidney cancer. The sequences come from CD4+ or CD8+ T cells sorted from blood, collected in a trial of the OX40 agonist ivuxolimab. The chain carries TRBV28 and TRBJ2-4; possible D gene TRBD1, 5 bases. The CDR3 nucleotides are TGTGCCAGCAGTTTGTCCCCCAGGGCTAAGCTAGCCAAAAACATTCAGTACTTC. Encoded protein: CASSLSPRAKLAKNIQYF.